Below, 30 T cell receptor beta chains from the same sample are listed, as sequenced in a study of T cell responses to AZD1222 COVID-19 vaccine. The data were produced by immunoSEQ multiplex PCR, yet TCRdb's version contains in-frame clones alone and is incomplete. This repertoire shows about 67,000 clones, roughly 80% found once; its top ten account for around 21%. Source: peripheral blood, taken on day 0 of AZD1222 vaccination. These receptors all come from an adult in good health.

This sequence joins TRBV28 and TRBJ2-7; D is ambiguous. The ends were cut back, 3 bases at V and 6 bases at J, with 12 bases in the middle. Germline V gene lookup returns CDR1 MDHEN and CDR2 SYDVKM. CDR3 size: 13 residues. CDR3 sequence: CASSFGRPPEQYF. DNA of the CDR3: TGTGCCAGCAGTTTCGGAAGACCCCCCGAGCAGTACTTC.

This clone was seen only once. The V call is TRBV2, the J call TRBJ2-3; a possible D gene is TRBD2 (6 bases). The CDR3 runs 15 residues. Germline CDR1 SNHLY, CDR2 FYNNEI. Trimming pared 8 bases from V and 1 base from J, leaving 16 bases between. CDR3 DNA sequence: TGTGCCAGCCGCCACGGGACTTTTGGCACAGATACGCAGTATTTT. Translation gives CASRHGTFGTDTQYF.

A few counts support this clone. This chain connects TRBV19 to TRBJ2-2, with a tentative D call TRBD1 (6 bases). V lost 7 bases and J 3 bases, leaving 18 bases between the germline ends. The CDR3 is made up of 16 amino acids. Germline lookup yields CDR1 LNHDA and CDR2 SQIVND (reference sequence). The CDR3 sequence is CASTTPQGSDTGELFF. The CDR3 bases are TGTGCCAGTACCACCCCCCAGGGGTCGGACACCGGGGAGCTGTTTTTT.

The rearrangement uses TRBV27 and TRBJ1-5, with 7 bases fitting TRBD1. CDR1 is MNHEY and CDR2 is SMNVEV in the germline V gene (reference sequence). V shed 2 bases, J shed 4 bases, and the junction held 8 bases outside the gene matches. This CDR3 has 16 amino acids. The chain's CDR3 is CASSLEGGGRNQPQHF. The DNA of the CDR3 is TGTGCCAGCAGTTTAGAAGGGGGCGGTAGAAATCAGCCCCAGCATTTT.

The J gene is TRBJ1-6, the V gene TRBV28; 9 bases fit TRBD1. Germline CDR1 is MDHEN and CDR2 is SYDVKM. V dropped 5 bases and J dropped 9; count of bases not matched to a gene: 5. The CDR3 runs to 14 residues. CDR3 coding DNA: TGTGCCAGCAGTCGGGACAGGGTTTTTTCACCCCTCCACTTT. This encodes CASSRDRVFSPLHF.

This clone has only a few counts. V usage is TRBV7-3 and J usage is TRBJ2-1; 8 bases line up with TRBD2. From germline, CDR1 is SGHTA and CDR2 FQGTGA. The CDR3 consists of 14 residues. The V gene end was trimmed by 5 bases and the J gene end by 6 bases; junction bases not matched to a gene: 6. The CDR3 nucleotides read TGTGCCAGCAGCAAAAGCGGGGGTCGCAATGAGCAGTTCTTC. It encodes CASSKSGGRNEQFF.

The chain combines TRBV3-1 (or the pseudogene TRBV3-2) with TRBJ1-3; D remains ambiguous. Germline values: CDR1 LGHDT, CDR2 YNNKEL (reference sequence). The CDR3 is made up of 16 amino acids. V was cut by 0 bases and J by 4 bases, with 13 bases left in between. The CDR3 sequence is CASSQDFPGSGNTIYF. The CDR3 DNA sequence: TGTGCCAGCAGCCAAGACTTTCCGGGTAGCGGAAACACCATATATTTT.

This rearrangement joins TRBV28 to TRBJ2-7; possibly TRBD1 for D (5 bases). The V and J ends lost 5 bases and 2 bases respectively, with 10 bases between them. Germline loops: CDR1 MDHEN, CDR2 SYDVKM. The CDR3 has 13 residues. The CDR3: CASSTPRAYEQYF. In nucleotides, the CDR3 is TGTGCCAGCAGTACACCCAGGGCCTACGAGCAGTACTTC.

The gene calls are TRBV30 and TRBJ1-5; possible D gene TRBD1, 6 bases. This CDR3 has 14 residues. The V gene lost 2 bases and the J gene lost 6 bases, with 14 bases spanning the gap. Germline V gene sequence: CDR1 GTSNPN, CDR2 SVGIG (reference sequence). The CDR3 nucleotides read TGTGCCTGGAGTCTTACCAGGGGTTCTCAGCCCCAGCATTTT. Amino acids: CAWSLTRGSQPQHF.

The V gene is TRBV19, the J gene TRBJ1-1; perhaps TRBD1 as D (5 bases). CDR3 length: 15 residues. Germline loops: CDR1 LNHDA, CDR2 SQIVND (reference sequence). Trimming took off 2 bases at V and 1 base at J, with 11 bases between the two ends. CDR3 DNA: TGTGCCAGTAGTATAAACCCTACAGGGAACACTGAAGCTTTCTTT. Residues: CASSINPTGNTEAFF. The complete variable domain, with remaining parts taken from reference TRBV19 and TRBJ1-1, reads DGGITQSPKYLFRKEGQNVTLSCEQNLNHDAMYWYRQDPGQGLRLIYYSQIVNDFQKGDIAEGYSVSREKKESFPLTVTSAQKNPTAFYLCASSINPTGNTEAFFGQGTRLTVV.

This sequence joins TRBV18 and TRBJ1-3, with 8 bases fitting TRBD1. The CDR3 contains 15 residues. V shed 5 bases and J 2 bases; nucleotides not matched to a gene: 5. Germline V lookup: CDR1 KGHSH, CDR2 LQKENI. The CDR3 nucleotides are TGTGCCAGCTCATCAACAGGGGGAACTGGAAACACCATATATTTT. This codes for CASSSTGGTGNTIYF.

V is TRBV6-2 or TRBV6-3 and J is TRBJ2-7, with D uncertain. This CDR3 contains 12 residues. The germline CDR1 and CDR2 sequences are MNHEY and SVGEGT. The V end lost 2 bases, the J end lost 1 base, and 3 bases lay between the germline ends. The chain's CDR3 is CASSYRSYEQYF. The CDR3 DNA sequence: TGTGCCAGCAGTTACAGGTCCTACGAGCAGTACTTC.

For this clone: Other DNA sequences in the same sample also yield this CDR3. V is TRBV6-2 or TRBV6-3 and J is TRBJ1-5; D remains ambiguous. The V gene's germline CDR1 is MNHEY and CDR2 SVGEGT. Deletions cut 3 bases from V and 1 base from J, with 7 bases between. CDR3 size: 14 residues. The DNA of the CDR3 is TGTGCCAGCAGTTATGTAGGGAGCAATCAGCCCCAGCATTTT. This encodes CASSYVGSNQPQHF.

This clone was picked up one time. V gene TRBV7-2 combines with J gene TRBJ1-2; D might be TRBD1 (6 bases). The CDR3 has 14 residues. V was pared by 3 bases and J by 8 bases, with 16 bases between. The germline CDR1 and CDR2 sequences are SGHTA and FQGNSA. The CDR3 DNA reads as TGTGCCAGCAGCTTCTCTGAGGGGGTAATAGGCTACACCTTC. It specifies CASSFSEGVIGYTF.

The chain carries TRBV18 and TRBJ2-7, with 8 positions matching TRBD2. The junction had 4 bases not matched to a gene; V was cut back by 3 bases and J by 3 bases. The CDR3 totals 14 residues. Looked up from germline, CDR1 is KGHSH and CDR2 is LQKENI. CDR3 protein: CASSPGLAGYEQYF. The CDR3 nucleotides are TGTGCCAGCTCACCGGGGCTAGCGGGCTACGAGCAGTACTTC.

J is TRBJ1-1 and V is TRBV7-3, with D unresolved. Germline lookup yields CDR1 SGHTA and CDR2 FQGTGA. V lost 2 bases and J lost 1, with 11 bases in between. The CDR3 spans 15 residues. CDR3 residues: CASSLLGSRNTEAFF. The CDR3 bases are TGTGCCAGCAGCTTACTAGGGTCCAGGAACACTGAAGCTTTCTTT. The complete variable domain, with remaining parts taken from reference TRBV7-3 and TRBJ1-1, reads GAGVSQTPSNKVTEKGKYVELRCDPISGHTALYWYRQSLGQGPEFLIYFQGTGAADDSGLPNDRFFAVRPEGSVSTLKIQRTERGDSAVYLCASSLLGSRNTEAFFGQGTRLTVV.

V is TRBV7-9 and J is TRBJ2-5; D not certain. V was pared by 1 base and J by 0 bases, with 6 bases between. This CDR3 contains 14 residues. Germline CDR1 reads SEHNR; CDR2 reads FQNEAQ (reference sequence). The CDR3 DNA sequence: TGTGCCAGCAGCTTAGATACGTACCAAGAGACCCAGTACTTC. Its translation: CASSLDTYQETQYF. Based on the CDR3 plus reference TRBV7-9 and TRBJ2-5, the full variable domain is DTGVSQNPRHKITKRGQNVTFRCDPISEHNRLYWYRQTLGQGPEFLTYFQNEAQLEKSRLLSDRFSAERPKGSFSTLEIQRTEQGDSAMYLCASSLDTYQETQYFGPGTRLLVL.

The chain combines TRBV6-5 with TRBJ1-6, with D maybe TRBD1 (5 bases). Per the germline V gene, CDR1 is MNHEY and CDR2 is SVGAGI. This CDR3 region has 15 residues. Trimming took off 0 bases at V and 9 bases at J, with 12 bases between the two ends. The CDR3 sequence is CASSYSHRNTSPLHF. For the CDR3, the DNA is TGTGCCAGCAGTTACTCCCACAGGAATACTTCACCCCTCCACTTT.

This chain links TRBV11-2 with TRBJ2-5, with 7 bases identical to TRBD1. V lost 5 bases and J lost 1; bases outside the gene matches: 4. The germline V gene encodes CDR1 SGHAT and CDR2 FQNNGV. This CDR3 is built from 14 residues. CDR3 sequence reads: CASSQDRTQETQYF. In DNA, the CDR3 is TGTGCCAGCAGCCAGGACAGGACCCAAGAGACCCAGTACTTC.

The J gene is TRBJ2-3, the V gene TRBV13, with a weak D call TRBD2 (6 bases). Trimming removed 0 bases at V and 5 bases at J, with 18 bases between. This CDR3 is built from 17 residues. From germline, CDR1 is PRHDT and CDR2 FYEKMQ (reference sequence). The CDR3 coding sequence is TGTGCCAGCAGCTTAGGCCTCCGGACTACCATAGGAGATACGCAGTATTTT. Amino acid sequence: CASSLGLRTTIGDTQYF.

The rearrangement joins TRBV6-5 to TRBJ2-7, with 7 bases fitting TRBD2. Germline V gene sequence: CDR1 MNHEY, CDR2 SVGAGI. The CDR3 is 14 amino acids. With 2 bases clipped from V and 11 bases from J, the junction kept 12 bases outside the gene matches. CDR3 loop: CASSYGTTGEGKYF. The DNA of the CDR3 is TGTGCCAGCAGTTACGGAACAACCGGGGAGGGGAAGTACTTC.

The chain couples TRBV15 to TRBJ2-1; no reliable D call. V dropped 1 base and J dropped 10 bases, with 5 bases sitting between them. Germline CDR1 LNHNV, CDR2 YYDKDF (reference sequence). CDR3 size: 11 residues. The DNA of the CDR3 is TGTGCCACCAGCAGAGTAACAGAGCAGTTCTTC. Translated: CATSRVTEQFF.

This clone has just one count. V usage is TRBV23-1 and J usage is TRBJ1-5, with D possibly being TRBD1 (5 bases). TRBV23-1 is flagged as an ORF with uncertain function. The CDR3 has 14 amino acids. Trimming left V 6 bases short and J 6 bases short, with 15 bases between. DNA for the CDR3: TGCGCCAGCAGCCCCGCCCGGGGGGGTCAGCCCCAGCATTTT. Translated: CASSPARGGQPQHF.

This clone was found a few times. V usage is TRBV29-1 and J usage is TRBJ2-5; TRBD2 agrees at 7 bases. CDR3 size: 13 residues. CDR1 and CDR2 from the germline V gene are SQVTM and ANQGSEA. J lost 4 bases, V lost 8 bases, and 10 bases had no gene match. This chain's CDR3 is CSTSRGEIETQYF. CDR3 bases: TGCAGCACCTCCCGGGGGGAGATAGAGACCCAGTACTTC.

The chain recombines TRBV28 with TRBJ1-1; TRBD1 is a possible D gene (5 bases). The ends were cut back, 1 base at V and 3 bases at J, with 18 bases in the middle. This CDR3 comprises 17 residues. CDR1 is MDHEN and CDR2 is SYDVKM in the germline V gene. CDR3 nucleotide sequence: TGTGCCAGCAGTTTATTCGGGACCCAAGTGAGGTACACTGAAGCTTTCTTT. Translating gives CASSLFGTQVRYTEAFF.

J is TRBJ2-5 and V is TRBV29-1; the match to TRBD1 covers 11 bases. Germline assignment: CDR1 SQVTM and CDR2 ANQGSEA. The junction had 15 bases not matched to a gene; V was cut back by 7 bases and J by 5 bases. This CDR3 has 16 amino acids. In nucleotides, the CDR3 is TGCAGCGCCTATCGGACAGGGGGCCGAACTGGGGAGACCCAGTACTTC. Its protein is CSAYRTGGRTGETQYF.

The rearrangement joins TRBV19 to TRBJ2-6; 8 bases line up with TRBD1. The CDR3 loop spans 16 amino acids. Trimming took 5 bases from V and 2 from J; bases not matched to a gene: 5. The germline gives CDR1 LNHDA, CDR2 SQIVND (reference sequence). The CDR3: CASSAGQAAGANVLTF. The CDR3 DNA is TGTGCCAGTAGTGCGGGACAGGCTGCTGGGGCCAACGTCCTGACTTTC.

The chain joins TRBV6-5 to TRBJ2-1; perhaps TRBD1 as D (6 bases). Looked up from germline, CDR1 is MNHEY and CDR2 is SVGAGI. The V end lost 0 bases, the J end lost 10 bases, and 13 bases lay between the germline ends. This CDR3 has 14 residues. This CDR3 reads CASSYSNREEEQFF. The CDR3, as DNA: TGTGCCAGCAGTTACTCGAACAGGGAAGAAGAGCAGTTCTTC.

This clone was counted a few times. This chain joins TRBV7-2 and TRBJ1-1; D uncertain. CDR3 length: 15 amino acids. Germline assignment: CDR1 SGHTA and CDR2 FQGNSA. V lost 5 bases and J lost 1, with 14 bases in between. This chain's CDR3 is CASSETILANTEAFF. The CDR3 nucleotides read TGTGCCAGCAGCGAGACCATTCTGGCGAACACTGAAGCTTTCTTT.

V is TRBV27 and J is TRBJ2-7; D gene ambiguous. The germline V gene encodes CDR1 MNHEY and CDR2 SMNVEV (reference sequence). The CDR3 length is 12 residues. Trimming cost V 4 bases and J 6 bases, with 10 bases left between them. The CDR3 DNA reads TGTGCCAGCAGTTACTCGTCGGGCGAGCAGTACTTC. It yields the protein CASSYSSGEQYF.